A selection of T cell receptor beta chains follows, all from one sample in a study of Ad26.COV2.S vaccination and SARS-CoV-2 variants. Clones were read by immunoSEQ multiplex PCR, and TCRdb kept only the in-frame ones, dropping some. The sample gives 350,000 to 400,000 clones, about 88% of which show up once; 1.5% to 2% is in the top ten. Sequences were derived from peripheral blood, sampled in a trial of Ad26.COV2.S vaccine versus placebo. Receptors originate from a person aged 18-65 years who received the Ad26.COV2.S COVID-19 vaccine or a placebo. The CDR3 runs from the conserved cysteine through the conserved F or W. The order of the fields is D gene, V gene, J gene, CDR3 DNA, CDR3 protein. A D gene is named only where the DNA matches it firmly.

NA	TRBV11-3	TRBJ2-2	TGTGCCAGCAGCTTCTCAACGGGAGCGAACACCGGGGAGCTGTTTTTT	CASSFSTGANTGELFF
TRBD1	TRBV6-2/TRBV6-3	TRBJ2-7	TGTGCCAGCAGTTATGGTATACAGGGGGCCGGGGAGCAGTACTTC	CASSYGIQGAGEQYF
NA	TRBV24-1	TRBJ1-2	TGTGCCACCAGTGACCTAACAGGGAACTATGGCTACACCTTC	CATSDLTGNYGYTF
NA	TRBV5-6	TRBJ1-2	TGTGCCAGCAGCCCCGACAGGTCCTATGGCTACACCTTC	CASSPDRSYGYTF
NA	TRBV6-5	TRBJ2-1	TGTGCCAGCAAAACGCGACTAGACTACAATGAGCAGTTCTTC	CASKTRLDYNEQFF
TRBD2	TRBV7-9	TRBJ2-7	TGTGCCAGCACCCCAACTAGCGGCTACGAGCAGTACTTC	CASTPTSGYEQYF
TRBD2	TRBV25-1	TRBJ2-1	TGTGCCAGCAGCACTAGCGGGAGGGCACCATACAATGAGCAGTTCTTC	CASSTSGRAPYNEQFF
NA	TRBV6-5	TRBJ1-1	TGTGCCAGCAGACACACCCCTGGGAACACTGAAGCTTTCTTT	CASRHTPGNTEAFF
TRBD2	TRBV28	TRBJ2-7	TGTGCCAGCAGTATCCTTAGCGGGAGGGAGCGCGAGCAGTACTTC	CASSILSGREREQYF
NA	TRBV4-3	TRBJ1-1	TGCGCCAGCAGCCAAGACAGGGGAAGCACTGAAGCTTTCTTT	CASSQDRGSTEAFF
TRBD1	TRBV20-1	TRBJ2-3	TGCAGTGCGACAGGGGCAGATACGCAGTATTTT	CSATGADTQYF
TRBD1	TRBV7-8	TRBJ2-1	TGTGCCAGCAGCCTTCGGACAGGGAGGAACAATGAGCAGTTCTTC	CASSLRTGRNNEQFF
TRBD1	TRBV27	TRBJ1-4	TGTGCCAGCAGTTTATCGGGACAGGTTAATGAAAAACTGTTTTTT	CASSLSGQVNEKLFF
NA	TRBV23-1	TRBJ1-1	TGCGCCAGCAGCGACGGCCCGAACACTGAAGCTTTCTTT	CASSDGPNTEAFF
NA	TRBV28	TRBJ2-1	TGTGCCAGCCGCTCTCGCGAGGTCAGCCCAAGCTCCTACAATGAGCAGTTCTTC	CASRSREVSPSSYNEQFF
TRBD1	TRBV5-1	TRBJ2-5	TGCGCCAGCAGCTTGGGGGCAGGGGGAATGGAGGAGACCCAGTACTTC	CASSLGAGGMEETQYF
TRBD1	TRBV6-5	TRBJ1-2	TGTGCCAGCAGGTTTAACAGGGGGCCCAACTATGGCTACACCTTC	CASRFNRGPNYGYTF
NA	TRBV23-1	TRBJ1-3	TGCGCCAGCGCGACACAGGGAAATGGAAACACCATATATTTT	CASATQGNGNTIYF